The 5 T cell receptor beta chains below come from one sample, sequenced in a study of cytomegalovirus exposure and HLA in healthy donors. PCR involved 60 Vbeta and 13 Jbeta primers. Libraries were prepared by immunoSEQ multiplex PCR; TCRdb keeps only in-frame clonotypes and omits some of them. The table shows under 200,000 clones, with about 83% occurring only once. The sequenced sample was PBMCs. The source is a middle-aged man in good health and CMV-seropositive.

The chain employs TRBV4-3 and TRBJ1-2, with a tentative D call TRBD1 (6 bases). CDR3 length: 14 residues. Germline CDR1 LGHNA, CDR2 YSLEER. Trimming removed 0 bases at V and 4 bases at J, with 9 bases between. The chain's CDR3 is CASSQDLRGYGYTF. The CDR3 DNA reads TGCGCCAGCAGCCAAGATCTCAGGGGCTATGGCTACACCTTC.

The chain employs TRBV10-3 and TRBJ1-1; 7 positions agree with TRBD1. The CDR3 is 13 residues long. Germline V lookup: CDR1 ENHRY, CDR2 SYGVKD. V was clipped by 7 bases and J by 5 bases; unmatched bases: 7. The CDR3 reads CAITNTGETEAFF. CDR3 bases: TGTGCCATCACTAATACAGGGGAGACTGAAGCTTTCTTT.

The chain has TRBV5-1 and TRBJ2-7; 9 bases are a match to TRBD1. Germline trimming cut 4 bases from V and 5 bases from J; bases unmatched to any gene: 13. This CDR3 comprises 16 residues. Germline values: CDR1 SGHRS, CDR2 YFSETQ. CDR3 protein: CASSPGDRAFRNEQYF. As DNA, the CDR3 is TGCGCCAGCAGCCCAGGGGACAGGGCATTTCGTAACGAGCAGTACTTC.

V gene TRBV30 combines with J gene TRBJ1-2; D call uncertain. The germline CDR1 and CDR2 sequences are GTSNPN and SVGIG (reference sequence). V lost 3 bases and J lost 3, with 8 bases in between. This CDR3 has 12 amino acids. CDR3 DNA: TGTGCCTGGAGCCGAGGAGACTATGGCTACACCTTC. It specifies CAWSRGDYGYTF. Supplemented by reference TRBV30 and TRBJ1-2, the full variable domain reads SQTIHQWPATLVQPVGSPLSLECTVEGTSNPNLYWYRQAAGRGLQLLFYSVGIGQISSEVPQNLSASRPQDRQFILSSKKLLLSDSGFYLCAWSRGDYGYTFGSGTRLTVV.

CDR3 residues: CSVGDGVQETQYF. The CDR3 region has the DNA TGCAGCGTTGGAGACGGTGTACAAGAGACCCAGTACTTC. The chain combines TRBV29-1 with TRBJ2-5, with D uncertain. The ends were cut back, 4 bases at V and 2 bases at J, with 11 bases in the middle. This CDR3 contains 13 residues. Germline CDR1 reads SQVTM; CDR2 reads ANQGSEA. The whole variable domain, remainder taken from reference TRBV29-1 and TRBJ2-5, is SAVISQKPSRDICQRGTSLTIQCQVDSQVTMMFWYRQQPGQSLTLIATANQGSEATYESGFVIDKFPISRPNLTFSTLTVSNMSPEDSSIYLCSVGDGVQETQYFGPGTRLLVL.